This is a list of T cell receptor beta chains from one sample in a study of blood T cell repertoires in COVID-19. Some clones are missing from TCRdb's copy, which holds only in-frame ones; the method was immunoSEQ multiplex PCR. The data show approximately 240,000 clones, about 80% seen once. The sample was peripheral blood. The receptors derive from a woman aged 25-40 years who had recovered from COVID-19. The CDR3 runs from the conserved cysteine through the conserved F or W. Each record gives: clone size, D gene, V gene, J gene, CDR3 protein, CDR3 DNA. A D gene is named only where the DNA matches it firmly. Size tells how often a clone was seen (once, few, many) or the class of an expanded clone, and some rows leave it out.

.	TRBD2	TRBV28	TRBJ2-5	CASTPGLAAGGVVESETQYF	TGTGCCAGCACCCCGGGACTAGCGGCAGGAGGAGTGGTTGAGTCGGAGACCCAGTACTTC
.	TRBD1	TRBV29-1	TRBJ2-7	CSNRGQDEQYF	TGCAGCAATCGCGGACAGGACGAGCAGTACTTC
.	.	TRBV4-1	TRBJ1-2	CASSQGGGGRTNGYTF	TGCGCCAGCAGCCAAGGGGGGGGAGGGCGGACGAATGGCTACACCTTC
.	.	TRBV5-6	TRBJ2-3	CASSLDRSASTDTQYF	TGTGCCAGCAGCTTGGACAGGTCTGCTAGCACAGATACGCAGTATTTT
.	.	TRBV7-6	TRBJ2-7	CASSRDYPYEQYF	TGTGCCAGCAGCCGCGACTACCCCTACGAGCAGTACTTC
once	.	TRBV9	TRBJ2-7	CASSGDPSGRPTLEQYF	TGTGCCAGCAGCGGGGATCCCAGCGGTAGGCCGACTTTAGAGCAGTACTTC
once	.	TRBV19	TRBJ2-7	CASSTRPGSYEQYF	TGTGCCAGTAGTACGAGACCAGGTTCCTACGAGCAGTACTTC
.	TRBD1	TRBV6-4	TRBJ1-1	CASSDSSRTGRTEAFF	TGTGCCAGCAGTGACTCATCGCGGACAGGGCGCACTGAAGCTTTCTTT
.	TRBD1	TRBV6-5	TRBJ2-1	CASKGTGGRNEQFF	TGTGCCAGCAAGGGGACAGGGGGGAGAAATGAGCAGTTCTTC
.	.	TRBV5-1	TRBJ2-5	CASSFGQETQYF	TGCGCCAGCAGCTTCGGCCAAGAGACCCAGTACTTC
.	.	TRBV19	TRBJ1-1	CASRPWGDTEAFF	TGTGCCAGTAGGCCGTGGGGGGACACTGAAGCTTTCTTT
.	TRBD2	TRBV15	TRBJ2-7	CATGLAGGYEQYF	TGTGCCACCGGACTAGCGGGAGGATACGAGCAGTACTTC
.	.	TRBV6-1	TRBJ1-4	CASSEEAVTGEKLFF	TGTGCCAGCAGTGAAGAGGCAGTAACGGGTGAAAAACTGTTTTTT
.	.	TRBV9	TRBJ1-5	CASTLEGVPFGQHF	TGTGCCAGCACCTTAGAGGGAGTTCCGTTCGGCCAGCATTTT
.	.	TRBV28	TRBJ1-2	CASRTGHGYTF	TGTGCCAGCAGAACAGGGCATGGCTACACCTTC
.	.	TRBV5-1	TRBJ1-5	CASSPHYGEGQPQHF	TGCGCCAGCAGCCCCCATTACGGGGAAGGGCAGCCCCAGCATTTT
.	TRBD1	TRBV6-5	TRBJ2-4	CASRGTGGNIQYF	TGTGCCAGCAGGGGGACAGGGGGGAACATTCAGTACTTC
few	.	TRBV21-1	TRBJ2-5	CASSKDEDRVRGETQYF	TGTGCCAGCAGCAAGGACGAGGACAGGGTAAGAGGAGAGACCCAGTACTTC
once	.	TRBV18	TRBJ2-1	CASSVAAGNEQFF	TGTGCCAGCTCCGTAGCGGCAGGCAATGAGCAGTTCTTC
.	.	TRBV5-1	TRBJ2-2	CASSLAFGGGSGELFF	TGCGCCAGCAGCTTGGCCTTTGGAGGGGGCAGCGGGGAGCTGTTTTTT
.	.	TRBV24-1	TRBJ2-2	CATNGGDTGELFF	TGTGCCACCAACGGGGGTGACACCGGGGAGCTGTTTTTT
.	TRBD2	TRBV9	TRBJ2-2	CASSSGLAGGFGELFF	TGTGCCAGCAGCTCAGGACTAGCGGGAGGTTTCGGGGAGCTGTTTTTT
few	.	TRBV30	TRBJ1-4	CAWSLAGSFQSIEKLFF	TGTGCCTGGAGTTTGGCAGGAAGTTTTCAGTCAATCGAAAAACTGTTTTTT
.	.	TRBV10-3	TRBJ1-1	CAISDSSGPKAFF	TGTGCCATCAGTGATTCAAGCGGACCGAAAGCTTTCTTT
once	TRBD2	TRBV27	TRBJ2-7	CASSPFIRKRREGFYEQYF	TGTGCCAGCAGTCCTTTCATTCGAAAAAGGCGGGAGGGGTTCTACGAGCAGTACTTC
once	TRBD1	TRBV10-1	TRBJ2-5	CASSFQGEETQYF	TGCGCCAGCTCATTCCAGGGGGAAGAGACCCAGTACTTC
.	TRBD2	TRBV7-3	TRBJ2-1	CASSYGGDGAESSYNEQFF	TGTGCCAGCAGCTACGGGGGGGACGGAGCGGAGAGCTCCTACAATGAGCAGTTCTTC
once	.	TRBV6-4	TRBJ1-1	CASSATREKTEAFF	TGTGCCAGCAGTGCCACCAGGGAAAAGACTGAAGCTTTCTTT
.	.	TRBV19	TRBJ1-1	CASRVGQGYTEAFF	TGTGCCAGTAGGGTGGGCCAGGGCTACACTGAAGCTTTCTTT
.	.	TRBV7-9	TRBJ2-2	CASSPAGYHTGELFF	TGTGCCAGCAGCCCAGCAGGTTATCATACCGGGGAGCTGTTTTTT
.	.	TRBV29-1	TRBJ2-5	CSVDLTGDRQETQYF	TGCAGCGTTGATTTGACGGGAGATAGGCAAGAGACCCAGTACTTC
.	.	TRBV30	TRBJ1-6	CAWSGRNSPLHF	TGTGCCTGGAGTGGCAGGAATTCACCCCTCCACTTT
.	.	TRBV5-1	TRBJ2-1	CASSLDVGVNNEQFF	TGCGCCAGCAGCTTGGATGTGGGAGTGAACAATGAGCAGTTCTTC
.	.	TRBV29-1	TRBJ2-7	CSVNYAYSYEQYF	TGCAGCGTGAATTATGCCTACTCCTACGAGCAGTACTTC
.	TRBD2	TRBV10-3	TRBJ2-7	CAITGTSATEQYF	TGTGCCATCACCGGGACTAGCGCGACAGAGCAGTACTTC
.	.	TRBV11-2	TRBJ1-4	CASSLRNNEKLFF	TGTGCCAGCAGCCTCAGGAATAATGAAAAACTGTTTTTT
.	TRBD1	TRBV11-1	TRBJ1-3	CASSQGDRRVNTIYF	TGTGCCAGCAGCCAAGGGGACAGACGGGTAAACACCATATATTTT
.	TRBD1	TRBV5-1	TRBJ1-5	CASSSGQGNQPQHF	TGCGCCAGCAGCTCCGGACAGGGCAATCAGCCCCAGCATTTT
.	TRBD1	TRBV5-1	TRBJ1-1	CASSLDRVGNTEAFF	TGCGCCAGCAGCCTTGACAGGGTGGGCAACACTGAAGCTTTCTTT
.	.	TRBV13	TRBJ2-7	CASSLGDNTPYEQYF	TGTGCCAGCAGCTTAGGGGACAATACCCCCTACGAGCAGTACTTC
.	.	TRBV7-8	TRBJ1-1	CASSLSRPSFGDTEAFF	TGTGCCAGCAGCTTATCTCGTCCTAGTTTCGGGGACACTGAAGCTTTCTTT
once	.	TRBV18	TRBJ2-2	CASSPLLAANTGELFF	TGTGCCAGCTCACCACTTTTGGCAGCGAACACCGGGGAGCTGTTTTTT